A selection of T cell receptor beta chains follows, all from one sample in a study of shared clonotypes between healthy human individuals. Clones were read by immunoSEQ multiplex PCR, and TCRdb kept only the in-frame ones, dropping some. The profile shows approximately 2,200,000 clones, about 93% of them singletons. The source material was naive CD8+ T cells from PBMCs. The receptors stem from a man younger than 30 in good health. Some clones in this sample may be carry-over from other donors' samples. CDR3s include the opening cysteine and the closing phenylalanine or tryptophan. The order of the fields is V gene, J gene, clone size, D gene, CDR3 protein, CDR3 DNA. A D gene is named only where the DNA matches it firmly. Some rows mark clone size as missing; the rest say once, few, many or name a class of expanded clone.

V gene: TRBV11-2
J gene: TRBJ2-1
clone size: .
D gene: .
CDR3 protein: CASSPDVGGTGEQFF
CDR3 DNA: TGTGCCAGCAGCCCCGATGTTGGAGGCACGGGTGAGCAGTTCTTC

V gene: TRBV27
J gene: TRBJ1-6
clone size: .
D gene: .
CDR3 protein: CASSWGLGNSPLHF
CDR3 DNA: TGTGCCAGCAGTTGGGGCCTGGGAAATTCACCCCTCCACTTT

V gene: TRBV5-1
J gene: TRBJ2-2
clone size: .
D gene: TRBD1
CDR3 protein: CASSWTGGNTGELFF
CDR3 DNA: TGCGCCAGCAGCTGGACAGGGGGGAACACCGGGGAGCTGTTTTTT

V gene: TRBV28
J gene: TRBJ1-1
clone size: .
D gene: TRBD1
CDR3 protein: CASRTGGGWTEAFF
CDR3 DNA: TGTGCCAGCCGGACAGGGGGGGGATGGACTGAAGCTTTCTTT

V gene: TRBV19
J gene: TRBJ2-7
clone size: .
D gene: .
CDR3 protein: CASSISPRGSYEQYF
CDR3 DNA: TGTGCCAGTAGTATTAGCCCCCGGGGGAGCTACGAGCAGTACTTC

V gene: TRBV5-6
J gene: TRBJ2-5
clone size: .
D gene: .
CDR3 protein: CASHLESWEETQYF
CDR3 DNA: TGTGCCAGCCATCTAGAGTCATGGGAAGAGACCCAGTACTTC

V gene: TRBV28
J gene: TRBJ1-5
clone size: .
D gene: .
CDR3 protein: CASSFQSSNQPQHF
CDR3 DNA: TGTGCCAGCAGTTTCCAAAGTAGCAATCAGCCCCAGCATTTT

V gene: TRBV7-2
J gene: TRBJ2-1
clone size: once
D gene: .
CDR3 protein: CASSFSPNEQFF
CDR3 DNA: TGTGCCAGCAGCTTCTCCCCCAATGAGCAGTTCTTC

V gene: TRBV25-1
J gene: TRBJ1-2
clone size: .
D gene: .
CDR3 protein: CASSDGADRVLRGYTF
CDR3 DNA: TGTGCCAGCAGTGACGGGGCAGACCGCGTCCTGAGGGGCTACACCTTC

V gene: TRBV14
J gene: TRBJ1-1
clone size: .
D gene: .
CDR3 protein: CASSLGPRGGTDTEAFF
CDR3 DNA: TGTGCCAGCAGCCTTGGGCCGAGGGGGGGTACGGACACTGAAGCTTTCTTT

V gene: TRBV6-1
J gene: TRBJ1-3
clone size: once
D gene: .
CDR3 protein: CASSEFLVGNSPFSGNTIYF
CDR3 DNA: TGTGCCAGCAGTGAATTCCTTGTCGGGAACAGTCCTTTCTCTGGAAACACCATATATTTT

V gene: TRBV10-3
J gene: TRBJ2-1
clone size: .
D gene: .
CDR3 protein: CAISDLGGLYNEQFF
CDR3 DNA: TGTGCCATCAGTGATCTAGGCGGGCTTTACAATGAGCAGTTCTTC

V gene: TRBV5-1
J gene: TRBJ1-1
clone size: .
D gene: .
CDR3 protein: CASSLGVQSMNTEAFF
CDR3 DNA: TGCGCCAGCAGCTTGGGGGTACAAAGTATGAACACTGAAGCTTTCTTT

V gene: TRBV5-6
J gene: TRBJ2-6
clone size: .
D gene: .
CDR3 protein: CASSLGQISGANVLTF
CDR3 DNA: TGTGCCAGCAGCTTGGGACAGATCTCTGGGGCCAACGTCCTGACTTTC

V gene: TRBV7-9
J gene: TRBJ1-2
clone size: .
D gene: .
CDR3 protein: CASSSSGHYGYTF
CDR3 DNA: TGTGCCAGCAGCTCAAGCGGACACTATGGCTACACCTTC

V gene: TRBV27
J gene: TRBJ2-1
clone size: .
D gene: .
CDR3 protein: CASSLYLGDLGYNEQFF
CDR3 DNA: TGTGCCAGCAGTTTATATCTGGGTGACTTAGGGTACAATGAGCAGTTCTTC

V gene: TRBV9
J gene: TRBJ2-3
clone size: .
D gene: TRBD1
CDR3 protein: CASSVGTGWTDTQYF
CDR3 DNA: TGTGCCAGCAGCGTAGGGACAGGGTGGACAGATACGCAGTATTTT

V gene: TRBV28
J gene: TRBJ1-3
clone size: .
D gene: .
CDR3 protein: CATSSSGNTIYF
CDR3 DNA: TGTGCCACCTCGAGCTCTGGAAACACCATATATTTT

V gene: TRBV7-3
J gene: TRBJ1-1
clone size: few
D gene: .
CDR3 protein: CASSLGPGDGTEAFF
CDR3 DNA: TGTGCCAGCAGCTTAGGCCCAGGGGATGGTACTGAAGCTTTCTTT

V gene: TRBV29-1
J gene: TRBJ2-3
clone size: .
D gene: TRBD2
CDR3 protein: CSVPAGGTQYF
CDR3 DNA: TGCAGCGTCCCGGCGGGGGGTACGCAGTATTTT

V gene: TRBV7-8
J gene: TRBJ2-7
clone size: .
D gene: .
CDR3 protein: CASSLARGTRYEQYF
CDR3 DNA: TGTGCCAGCAGCTTAGCGAGGGGTACCCGCTACGAGCAGTACTTC

V gene: TRBV19
J gene: TRBJ2-6
clone size: .
D gene: .
CDR3 protein: CASGYSGANVLTF
CDR3 DNA: TGTGCCAGTGGGTACTCTGGGGCCAACGTCCTGACTTTC

V gene: TRBV4-1
J gene: TRBJ2-7
clone size: .
D gene: .
CDR3 protein: CASSPYAGYEQYF
CDR3 DNA: TGCGCCAGCAGCCCCTACGCGGGATACGAGCAGTACTTC

V gene: TRBV7-8
J gene: TRBJ1-5
clone size: .
D gene: .
CDR3 protein: CASSLARRGPSNQPQHF
CDR3 DNA: TGTGCCAGCAGCTTAGCCCGGAGAGGACCTAGCAATCAGCCCCAGCATTTT

V gene: TRBV7-3
J gene: TRBJ1-3
clone size: .
D gene: .
CDR3 protein: CASSLTGPSSGNTIYF
CDR3 DNA: TGTGCCAGCAGTCTTACCGGGCCCTCCTCTGGAAACACCATATATTTT